The 11 T cell receptor beta chains below all came from one sample that was sequenced in a study of T cell clonotyping in hematopoietic cell transplantation. Here immunoSEQ multiplex PCR was the method, and the copy in TCRdb shows in-frame clones only, minus some. The sample yields 9,000 to 9,500 clones, approximately 87% seen once. The source was PBMCs, collected 180 days after allogeneic stem cell transplant. These receptors were obtained from a human patient who had an allogeneic stem cell transplant, so the T cells may come from the graft donor. The donor label of this sample is uncertain. Some clones in this sample may be carry-over from other donors' samples.

By proportion, this clone is medium-sized. The rearrangement uses TRBV5-6 and TRBJ2-2; D perhaps matches TRBD1 (6 bases). V dropped 6 bases and J dropped 9 bases, with 15 bases sitting between them. Per germline, CDR1 SGHDT and CDR2 YYEEEE. This CDR3 has 13 amino acids. The CDR3 sequence: CASTVRGFRELFF. The CDR3 coding sequence is TGTGCCAGCACCGTGAGGGGGTTTCGGGAGCTGTTTTTT.

This clone occurred once. The chain combines TRBV6-1 with TRBJ2-5; 9 nucleotides match TRBD2. The germline gives CDR1 MNHNS, CDR2 SASEGT. The CDR3 is 14 amino acids. Trimming at V came to 5 bases and at J to 2 bases, leaving 3 bases not matched to a gene. CDR3 in DNA: TGTGCCAGCAGTCGAAGCGGGGGGCAAGAGACCCAGTACTTC. This encodes CASSRSGGQETQYF.

The gene calls are TRBV18 and TRBJ2-6; D is tentatively TRBD1 or TRBD2 (5 bases each). V dropped 5 bases and J dropped 1 base, with 12 bases sitting between them. This CDR3 comprises 16 residues. Per the germline V gene, CDR1 is KGHSH and CDR2 is LQKENI. CDR3 nucleotide sequence: TGTGCCAGCTCATCGAATTGGGGGTCTGGGGCCAACGTCCTGACTTTC. Translation gives CASSSNWGSGANVLTF.

The gene calls are TRBV27 and TRBJ1-5, with TRBD1 identical over 8 bases. Trimming took 2 bases from V and 0 from J; bases not matched to a gene: 6. This CDR3 contains 17 residues. The germline gives CDR1 MNHEY, CDR2 SMNVEV (reference sequence). The CDR3 DNA follows: TGTGCCAGCAGTTTACGCCAGGGGGCGGATAGCAATCAGCCCCAGCATTTT. Its translation is CASSLRQGADSNQPQHF.

V usage is TRBV6-5 and J usage is TRBJ2-7; D assignment may be TRBD1 or TRBD2 (6 bases each). The CDR3 is made up of 15 amino acids. CDR1 and CDR2 (germline): MNHEY, SVGAGI. V was trimmed by 6 bases and J by 3 bases, leaving 18 bases between them. CDR3 region: CASRDSKGGGYEQYF. Here the CDR3 DNA reads TGTGCCAGCAGAGACAGTAAGGGGGGAGGCTACGAGCAGTACTTC.

This chain connects TRBV10-3 to TRBJ2-3, with TRBD1 matching over 8 bases. CDR3 length equals 17 residues. The germline V gene has CDR1 ENHRY and CDR2 SYGVKD. V gave up 4 bases and J gave up 4 bases; unmatched junction bases: 13. The CDR3 region is CAISGSKEDRASDTQYF. CDR3 DNA: TGTGCCATCAGTGGGTCTAAAGAGGACAGGGCGTCAGATACGCAGTATTTT.

The rearrangement links TRBV9 to TRBJ1-2; D remains unclear. This CDR3 region has 15 residues. V was clipped by 0 bases and J by 0 bases, with 9 bases between them. CDR1 SGDLS and CDR2 YYNGEE come from the germline V gene. The CDR3 sequence: CASSVGAEANYGYTF. CDR3 DNA: TGTGCCAGCAGCGTAGGAGCAGAAGCTAACTATGGCTACACCTTC. The whole variable domain, remainder taken from reference TRBV9 and TRBJ1-2, is DSGVTQTPKHLITATGQRVTLRCSPRSGDLSVYWYQQSLDQGLQFLIQYYNGEERAKGNILERFSAQQFPDLHSELNLSSLELGDSALYFCASSVGAEANYGYTFGSGTRLTVV.

The chain employs TRBV5-1 and TRBJ2-2; D gene ambiguous. Germline CDR1 is SGHRS and CDR2 is YFSETQ. Trimming stripped 2 bases from V and 0 bases from J, with 8 bases between. The CDR3 is 15 amino acids. CDR3 in DNA: TGCGCCAGCAGCTTAAGGGTCGCGAACACCGGGGAGCTGTTTTTT. This gives the protein CASSLRVANTGELFF.

The CDR3 protein is CASSVTGGEQYF. Written as DNA, the CDR3 is TGTGCCAGCAGCGTTACAGGGGGTGAGCAGTACTTC. The rearrangement uses TRBV9 and TRBJ2-7; 8 bases line up with TRBD1. Germline V lookup: CDR1 SGDLS, CDR2 YYNGEE. The CDR3 has 12 amino acids. Trimming at V came to 2 bases and at J to 7 bases, leaving 2 bases not matched to a gene.

The rearrangement uses TRBV9 and TRBJ2-7; D gene ambiguous. The CDR3 is 13 amino acids. V was cut by 0 bases and J by 6 bases, with 10 bases left in between. From germline, CDR1 is SGDLS and CDR2 YYNGEE. The CDR3, as DNA: TGTGCCAGCAGCGTAGGTCTAGACATCGAGCAGTACTTC. Protein: CASSVGLDIEQYF. Together with reference TRBV9 and TRBJ2-7, the CDR3 gives the full variable domain: DSGVTQTPKHLITATGQRVTLRCSPRSGDLSVYWYQQSLDQGLQFLIQYYNGEERAKGNILERFSAQQFPDLHSELNLSSLELGDSALYFCASSVGLDIEQYFGPGTRLTVT.

The chain uses TRBV6-5 and TRBJ1-1; D remains unclear. The CDR3 is made up of 15 amino acids. Germline CDR1 and CDR2: MNHEY and SVGAGI. The ends were cut back, 5 bases at V and 1 base at J, with 14 bases in the middle. This CDR3 reads CASSTARAENTEAFF. In nucleotides, the CDR3 is TGTGCCAGCAGTACGGCCCGGGCCGAGAACACTGAAGCTTTCTTT.